This paragraph reports one T cell receptor (beta chain). These data originate in a study of siplizumab effects on memory and regulatory T cells. This table comes from immunoSEQ multiplex PCR, and its TCRdb copy is limited to in-frame clones, with some not included. The repertoire holds some 81,000 clones, with around 95% as singletons. The V and J ends lost 4 bases and 4 bases, in that order; junction bases with no gene match: 2. Germline V CDR1 and CDR2: SQVTM, ANQGSEA. CDR3 length: 14 residues. V and J are TRBV29-1 and TRBJ2-1, with TRBD2 matching over 12 bases. The clonotype originates from a human donor in good health. Sequencing was done on a sample of CD8+ T cells sorted from blood. As DNA, the CDR3 is TGCAGCGTTGGACTAGCGGGAGTTTACAATGAGCAGTTCTTC. It encodes CSVGLAGVYNEQFF.